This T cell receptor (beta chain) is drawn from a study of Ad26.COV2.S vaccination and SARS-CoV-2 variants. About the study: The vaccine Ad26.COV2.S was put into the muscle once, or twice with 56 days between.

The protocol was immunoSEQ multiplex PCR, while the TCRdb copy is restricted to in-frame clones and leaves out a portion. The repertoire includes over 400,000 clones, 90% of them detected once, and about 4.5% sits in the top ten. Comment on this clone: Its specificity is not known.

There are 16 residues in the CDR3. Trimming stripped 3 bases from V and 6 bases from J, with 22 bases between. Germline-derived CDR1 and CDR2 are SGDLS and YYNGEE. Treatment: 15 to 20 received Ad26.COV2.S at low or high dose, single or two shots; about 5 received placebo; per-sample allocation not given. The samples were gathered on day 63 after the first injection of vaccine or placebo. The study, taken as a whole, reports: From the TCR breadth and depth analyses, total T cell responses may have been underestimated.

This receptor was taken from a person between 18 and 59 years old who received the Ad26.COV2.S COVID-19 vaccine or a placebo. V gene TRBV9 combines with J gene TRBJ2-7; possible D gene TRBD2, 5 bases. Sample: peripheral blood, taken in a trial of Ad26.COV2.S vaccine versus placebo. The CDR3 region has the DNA TGTGCCAGCAGCGGAGACCCGACCCGGGATATCAGCGAGCAGTACTTC. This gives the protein CASSGDPTRDISEQYF.